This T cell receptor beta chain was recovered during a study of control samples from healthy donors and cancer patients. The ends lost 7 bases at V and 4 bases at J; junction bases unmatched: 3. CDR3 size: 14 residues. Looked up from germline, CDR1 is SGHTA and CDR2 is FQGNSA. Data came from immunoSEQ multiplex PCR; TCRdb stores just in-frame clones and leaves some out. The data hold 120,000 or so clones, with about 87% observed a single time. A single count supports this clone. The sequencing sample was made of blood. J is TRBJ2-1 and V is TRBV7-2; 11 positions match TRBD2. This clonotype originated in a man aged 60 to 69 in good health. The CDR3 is CASTRLAGYNEQFF. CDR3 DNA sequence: TGTGCCAGCACCAGACTAGCGGGGTACAATGAGCAGTTCTTC.